One sample yielded the 11 T cell receptor beta chains listed below, sequenced in a study of patients and donors after allogeneic stem cell transplantation. TCRdb analysed the RT-PCR reads with MiXCR anew, one entry per CDR3 protein. In the table there are about 110,000 distinct CDR3 sequences, around 35% of which are singletons. Specimen: blood, either unsorted or a sorted T cell fraction (not recorded which). All receptors derive from a human donor who was either an allogeneic HSCT recipient or a stem cell or donor lymphocyte infusion donor (not recorded which). It is not recorded whose cells these are; they may come from a transplant donor.

V usage is TRBV2 and J usage is TRBJ1-2; no clear D. The CDR3 totals 14 residues. The ends were cut back, 4 bases at V and 0 bases at J, with 9 bases in the middle. The V gene's germline CDR1 is SNHLY and CDR2 FYNNEI. CDR3 DNA sequence: TGTGCCAGCAGTGCAGGACTACCTAACTATGGCTACACCTTC. Protein: CASSAGLPNYGYTF.

The V call is TRBV5-1, the J call TRBJ2-3; TRBD2 aligns across 13 bases. V was pared by 3 bases and J by 6 bases, with 10 bases of the junction left unmatched. CDR3 length: 17 residues. Germline V lookup: CDR1 SGHRS, CDR2 YFSETQ. The CDR3 coding sequence is TGCGCCAGCAGCTCGACTAGCGGGAGGCTCCTCGGGGATACGCAGTATTTT. This gives the protein CASSSTSGRLLGDTQYF.

This clonotype was seen a handful of times. This sequence joins TRBV12-3 or TRBV12-4 and TRBJ2-3; D perhaps matches TRBD1 (5 bases). The V end was cut by 5 bases, the J end by 4 bases, with 13 bases between. The CDR3 has 14 amino acids. As DNA, the CDR3 is TGTGCCAGCAGTCCGGACATGTTCTCAGATACGCAGTATTTT. Translation: CASSPDMFSDTQYF.

V gene TRBV7-9 combines with J gene TRBJ2-3; D may match TRBD1 or TRBD2 (5 bases each). The CDR3 sequence is 15 residues long. With 5 bases removed from V and 2 bases from J, the gap between germline ends came to 14 bases. CDR1 and CDR2 (germline): SEHNR, FQNEAQ (reference sequence). The CDR3 DNA sequence: TGTGCCAGCAGCACCGGGACCATAACCACAGATACGCAGTATTTT. Encoded protein: CASSTGTITTDTQYF.

This sequence joins TRBV27 and TRBJ1-1, with 10 nucleotides matching TRBD1. Germline lookup yields CDR1 MNHEY and CDR2 SMNVEV (reference sequence). V lost 9 bases, J lost 5 bases, and 9 bases stayed unmatched. There are 14 residues in the CDR3. CDR3 coding DNA: TGTGCCAGTGCCGGGACAGGGGCGTGGACTGAAGCTTTCTTT. This encodes CASAGTGAWTEAFF.

J is TRBJ2-1 and V is TRBV6-2 or TRBV6-3; 11 bases align to TRBD2. The V and J ends lost 5 bases and 10 bases, in that order; junction bases with no gene match: 7. The germline V gene encodes CDR1 MNHEY and CDR2 SVGEGT. CDR3 size: 14 residues. The CDR3 bases are TGTGCCAGCAGTACCACTAGCGGGAGCAGCGAGCAGTTCTTC. This gives the protein CASSTTSGSSEQFF.

V is TRBV12-3 or TRBV12-4 and J is TRBJ1-2; no definite D call. Trimming left V 6 bases short and J 0 bases short, with 8 bases between. The CDR3 runs to 13 residues. CDR3 coding DNA: TGTGCCAGCAGCCCCAACTCTAACTATGGCTACACCTTC. Encoded protein: CASSPNSNYGYTF.

Only a few counts were recorded for this clonotype. For the CDR3, the DNA is TGCAGCGTTACGACAGGGGATGGCTACACCTTC. As protein: CSVTTGDGYTF. V is TRBV29-1 and J is TRBJ1-2; 8 positions agree with TRBD1. Losses at the gene ends were 5 bases for V and 6 bases for J; bases not matched to a gene: 2. This CDR3 region has 11 residues. Germline V lookup: CDR1 SQVTM, CDR2 ANQGSEA.

The DNA of the CDR3 is TGCAGTGCTAGGGAGGGAGAAATCCACCTTGAGCAGTTCTTC. Encoded protein: CSAREGEIHLEQFF. The chain is built from TRBV20-1 and TRBJ2-1; D perhaps matches TRBD2 (6 bases). Trimming removed 3 bases at V and 9 bases at J, with 18 bases between. CDR3 size: 14 residues. Germline loops: CDR1 DFQATT, CDR2 SNEGSKA (reference sequence).

This clonotype was counted a few times. CDR3 protein: CASSLGRADEQFF. For the CDR3, the DNA is TGTGCCAGCAGTTTAGGCAGGGCGGATGAGCAGTTCTTC. The chain recombines TRBV12-3 or TRBV12-4 with TRBJ2-1; tentative D call: TRBD1 (5 bases). Trimming removed 1 base at V and 8 bases at J, with 9 bases between. This CDR3 is built from 13 residues.

The gene calls are TRBV6-2 or TRBV6-3 and TRBJ2-1, with no clear D. CDR3 length: 16 amino acids. Trimming cost V 6 bases and J 9 bases, with 24 bases left between them. Germline CDR1 MNHEY, CDR2 SVGEGT. This CDR3 reads CASSRQPPVVGIEQFF. CDR3 DNA sequence: TGTGCCAGCAGCCGACAACCCCCGGTAGTAGGGATTGAGCAGTTCTTC.